This T cell receptor beta chain is drawn from a study of shared clonotypes between healthy human individuals. As for the study in general: Donors had three CD4 naive, three CD4 memory, two CD8 naive and one CD8 memory plate apiece.

Clones were read by immunoSEQ multiplex PCR, and TCRdb kept only the in-frame ones, dropping some. The sample consists of hundreds of thousands of clones, more than 70% of them appearing once. CDR3 length: 16 residues. Germline V gives CDR1 MDHEN, CDR2 SYDVKM. Trimming stripped 3 bases from V and 1 base from J, with 14 bases between. The receptor was isolated from a woman in her twenties or thirties in good health. The gene calls are TRBV28 and TRBJ2-3; a weak D match, TRBD2 (7 bases). Specimen: memory CD4+ T cells sorted from blood. Subset reported: CD45RA-negative fraction. The CDR3 is CASSFRGRAGTDTQYF. CDR3 nucleotide sequence: TGTGCCAGCAGTTTTAGGGGGAGGGCTGGCACAGATACGCAGTATTTT.